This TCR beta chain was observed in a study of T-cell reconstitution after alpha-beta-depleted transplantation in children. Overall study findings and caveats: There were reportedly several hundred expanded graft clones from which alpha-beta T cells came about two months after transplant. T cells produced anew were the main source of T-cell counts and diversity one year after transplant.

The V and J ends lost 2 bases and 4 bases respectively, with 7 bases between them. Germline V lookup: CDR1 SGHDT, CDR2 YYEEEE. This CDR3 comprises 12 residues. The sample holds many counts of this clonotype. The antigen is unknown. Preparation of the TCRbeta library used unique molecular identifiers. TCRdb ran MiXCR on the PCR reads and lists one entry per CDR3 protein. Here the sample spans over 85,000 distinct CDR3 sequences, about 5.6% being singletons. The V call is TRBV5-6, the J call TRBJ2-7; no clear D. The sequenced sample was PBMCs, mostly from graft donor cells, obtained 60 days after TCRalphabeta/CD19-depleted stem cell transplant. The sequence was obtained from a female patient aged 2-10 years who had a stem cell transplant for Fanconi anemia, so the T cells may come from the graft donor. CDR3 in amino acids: CASSFAEYEQYF. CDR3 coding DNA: TGTGCCAGCAGCTTTGCCGAATACGAGCAGTACTTC.